This is a list of T cell receptor beta chains from one sample in a study of T cell responses to AZD1222 COVID-19 vaccine. Some clones are missing from TCRdb's copy, which holds only in-frame ones; the method was immunoSEQ multiplex PCR. The sample yields about 120,000 clones, approximately 90% seen once. The sequences come from peripheral blood, collected on day 0 of AZD1222 vaccination. Source of these receptors: an adult in good health. Each CDR3 is given with its conserved first and last residue. D genes are given only for firm matches. For some rows the clone size is stated as once, few or many, or as a class when expanded; others skip it.

>TRBV7-7|.|.|TRBJ2-5
TGTGCTAGCAGCTTAGGAGCGGAGCCCCAAGAGACCCAGTACTTC
CASSLGAEPQETQYF
>TRBV28|.|.|TRBJ1-2
TGTGCCACGGCTAAGCCCATCTATGGCTACACCTTC
CATAKPIYGYTF
>TRBV4-1|.|few|TRBJ2-1
TGCGCCAGCAGCCAAGGTTACAGGGATCACAATGAGCAGTTCTTC
CASSQGYRDHNEQFF
>TRBV7-7|TRBD2|.|TRBJ2-1
TGTGCTAGCAGCTTAAGCGGGGGGACAGACCAGTTCTTC
CASSLSGGTDQFF
>TRBV5-1|.|.|TRBJ2-5
TGCGCCAGCAGCTGGCAGAACGGTGTCCAAGAGACCCAGTACTTC
CASSWQNGVQETQYF
>TRBV5-6|TRBD1|.|TRBJ1-2
TGTGCCAGCAGCTTGGCCGGGACAGGGTCTCAACTCCGTGGCTACACCTTC
CASSLAGTGSQLRGYTF
>TRBV10-3|TRBD1|.|TRBJ1-2
TGTGCCATCAGTATCGACAGGGAAGAGGTCTACACCTTC
CAISIDREEVYTF
>TRBV5-1|.|.|TRBJ2-3
TGCGCCAGCACCCAATCACTCTTTACTAGCACAGATACGCAGTATTTT
CASTQSLFTSTDTQYF
>TRBV6-2/TRBV6-3|TRBD2|.|TRBJ2-7
TGTGCCAGCAGTCAAAGACTAGCGGGGGAAAATTCCTACGAGCAGTACTTC
CASSQRLAGENSYEQYF
>TRBV5-8|.|.|TRBJ1-5
TGTGCCAGCAGCTTGGGACGGGCGGGACATCAGCCCCAGCATTTT
CASSLGRAGHQPQHF
>TRBV28|TRBD1|.|TRBJ1-4
TGTGCCAGCAGTTCCCCCTCGACAGGGGGGCACGAAAAACTGTTTTTT
CASSSPSTGGHEKLFF
>TRBV7-6|.|.|TRBJ2-5
TGTGCCAGCAGCCCACGTAGCCGGGAAAGGGGGAAGACCCAGTACTTC
CASSPRSRERGKTQYF
>TRBV7-2|.|.|TRBJ1-3
TGTGCCAGCAGCTTATGGGGGGGGGCGCTTGGAAACACCATATATTTT
CASSLWGGALGNTIYF
>TRBV28|.|once|TRBJ1-4
TGTGCCAGCAGTTTAGGGGGGGCGGGTGCAACTAATGAAAAACTGTTTTTT
CASSLGGAGATNEKLFF
>TRBV7-2|.|.|TRBJ1-3
TGTGCCAGCAGCTTATTCGGGCAGGGAGTGGACACCATATATTTT
CASSLFGQGVDTIYF
>TRBV6-2/TRBV6-3|.|.|TRBJ2-3
TGTGCCAGCAGTCCAGACAGGAGAGGTTCAGATACGCAGTATTTT
CASSPDRRGSDTQYF
>TRBV5-1|TRBD1|.|TRBJ1-4
TGCGCCAGCAGCTTGGAAACAGGGGAGGAAAAACTGTTTTTT
CASSLETGEEKLFF
>TRBV19|.|.|TRBJ2-1
TGTGCCAGTAGCATTTCCGGACAGTACAAAAATGAGCAGTTCTTC
CASSISGQYKNEQFF
>TRBV12-3/TRBV12-4|.|.|TRBJ2-5
TGTGCCAGCAGTTTACCCGAGGGGGAGACCCAGTACTTC
CASSLPEGETQYF
>TRBV29-1|TRBD2|.|TRBJ2-1
TGCAGCGTCGGCGGCTGGTCATCGGGGAGGGGATACCTTGCGGGGCAGTTCTTC
CSVGGWSSGRGYLAGQFF
>TRBV6-6|.|few|TRBJ2-3
TGTGCCAGCAGTTACGTAGCTATGTCGGGCACAGATACGCAGTATTTT
CASSYVAMSGTDTQYF
>TRBV5-4|.|.|TRBJ2-7
TGTGCCAGCAGCTTGTTTGCGGGCTACGAGCAGTACTTC
CASSLFAGYEQYF
>TRBV28|.|.|TRBJ2-3
TGTGCCAGCAGGCCTCCTCTGGGCCCAGTCGACACAGATACGCAGTATTTT
CASRPPLGPVDTDTQYF
>TRBV27|TRBD2|.|TRBJ2-7
TGTGCCAGCAGTTTACGGGAGGGTAACTACGAGCAGTACTTC
CASSLREGNYEQYF
>TRBV7-8|.|.|TRBJ2-1
TGTGCCAGCAGCCGCGAGTACTTACAGCTCAATGAGCAGTTCTTC
CASSREYLQLNEQFF
>TRBV19|TRBD1|.|TRBJ1-4
TGTGCCAGTAGTGGACAGGGCCTTGCAACTAATGAAAAACTGTTTTTT
CASSGQGLATNEKLFF
>TRBV7-2|.|.|TRBJ2-1
TGTGCCAGCAGCTCCGGTCCGGGGGCCTACAATGAGCAGTTCTTC
CASSSGPGAYNEQFF
>TRBV6-5|TRBD1|.|TRBJ2-2
TGTGCCAGCAGTTACACGGGACAGCTAAACACCGGGGAGCTGTTTTTT
CASSYTGQLNTGELFF
>TRBV6-1|.|.|TRBJ2-6
TGTGCCAGCAGTGTCGTCAGGGCAAGCTCTGGGGCCAACGTCCTGACTTTC
CASSVVRASSGANVLTF
>TRBV5-4|TRBD1|.|TRBJ1-4
TGTGCCAGCAGCTTGCGGCGGTCAGGGGGGCCTTTGCAGGAAAAACTGTTTTTT
CASSLRRSGGPLQEKLFF
>TRBV30|.|.|TRBJ2-7
TGTGCCTGGAGAGATCAGTTCTACGAGCAGTACTTC
CAWRDQFYEQYF
>TRBV6-5|TRBD2|.|TRBJ2-2
TGTGCCAGCAGGGTAGCGGGAGGCGCCGGGGAGCTGTTTTTT
CASRVAGGAGELFF
>TRBV18|TRBD1|.|TRBJ2-5
TGTGCCAGCTCACCCAGACAGGGGGAGACCCAGTACTTC
CASSPRQGETQYF
>TRBV12-3/TRBV12-4|TRBD1|.|TRBJ1-1
TGTGCCAGCAGTTTGGGGGACAGTGAAGCTTTCTTT
CASSLGDSEAFF
>TRBV3-1/TRBV3-2|.|.|TRBJ2-7
TGTGCCAGCAGCCAAGAGAACAGTTACGAGCAGTACTTC
CASSQENSYEQYF
>TRBV6-1|TRBD1|.|TRBJ1-5
TGTGCCAGCAGTGAAGCCCCCGGACAGGGGGCTCTTGGACAGCCCCAGCATTTT
CASSEAPGQGALGQPQHF
>TRBV5-1|.|.|TRBJ2-3
TGCGCCAGCAGCTTAGTAGCGGTTCGGGCAGATACGCAGTATTTT
CASSLVAVRADTQYF
>TRBV30|.|.|TRBJ1-5
TGTGCCTGGAGTGCGGGTTCAGGGATTCAGCCCCAGCATTTT
CAWSAGSGIQPQHF
>TRBV6-2/TRBV6-3|TRBD1|.|TRBJ1-5
TGTGCCAGCAGCCTTAGCCCCGGGACAGGGGGCTACTTTGGCAATCAGCCCCAGCATTTT
CASSLSPGTGGYFGNQPQHF
>TRBV4-2|.|few|TRBJ1-3
TGTGCCAGCAGCCAAGTGGGCGGGAGCTCTGGAAACACCATATATTTT
CASSQVGGSSGNTIYF
>TRBV14|.|.|TRBJ1-2
TGTGCCAGCAGCCAGTACCCGGGGGATGGCTACACCTTC
CASSQYPGDGYTF
>TRBV21-1|.|.|TRBJ2-5
TGTGCCAGCACTCTGGGGGCAGGGTCCCAAGAGACCCAGTACTTC
CASTLGAGSQETQYF
>TRBV6-6|TRBD1|.|TRBJ1-5
TGTGCCAGCAGTTTCGGGACAGGTAGCAATCAGCCCCAGCATTTT
CASSFGTGSNQPQHF
>TRBV6-2/TRBV6-3|.|.|TRBJ2-7
TGTGCCAGCAGCATCGCCTTAAGGGGCTCCGGCCGGGAGCAGTACTTC
CASSIALRGSGREQYF
>TRBV28|.|.|TRBJ1-4
TGTGCCAGCAGTGCTGGGGGTGCAACTAATGAAAAACTGTTTTTT
CASSAGGATNEKLFF
>TRBV18|.|.|TRBJ1-5
TGTGCCAGCTCACTACTACAGGATAGCAATCAGCCCCAGCATTTT
CASSLLQDSNQPQHF
>TRBV5-6|.|.|TRBJ1-5
TGTGCCAGCAGCCTCCGTAGCAATCAGCCCCAGCATTTT
CASSLRSNQPQHF
>TRBV5-1|.|few|TRBJ2-1
TGCGCCAGCAGCTTGGGGGGCGGCTCCTACAATGAGCAGTTCTTC
CASSLGGGSYNEQFF
>TRBV6-6|TRBD1|once|TRBJ1-4
TGTGCCAGCAGCGGGACAGAAACAAGGAGGGATGAAAAACTGTTTTTT
CASSGTETRRDEKLFF
>TRBV18|.|.|TRBJ1-1
TGTGCCAGCTCACCGGGGTTGAACACTGAAGCTTTCTTT
CASSPGLNTEAFF